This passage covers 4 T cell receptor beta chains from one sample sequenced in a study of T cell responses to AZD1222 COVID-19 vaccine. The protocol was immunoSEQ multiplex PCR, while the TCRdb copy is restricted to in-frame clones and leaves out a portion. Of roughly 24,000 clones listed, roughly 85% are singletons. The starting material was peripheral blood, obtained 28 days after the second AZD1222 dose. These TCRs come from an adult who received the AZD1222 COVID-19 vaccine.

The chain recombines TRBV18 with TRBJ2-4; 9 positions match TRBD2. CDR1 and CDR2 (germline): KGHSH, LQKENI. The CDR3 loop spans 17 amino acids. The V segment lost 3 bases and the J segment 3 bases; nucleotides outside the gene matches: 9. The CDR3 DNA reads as TGTGCCAGCTCACCCCCTTCAAGCGGGGGGATCAAAAACATTCAGTACTTC. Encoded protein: CASSPPSSGGIKNIQYF.

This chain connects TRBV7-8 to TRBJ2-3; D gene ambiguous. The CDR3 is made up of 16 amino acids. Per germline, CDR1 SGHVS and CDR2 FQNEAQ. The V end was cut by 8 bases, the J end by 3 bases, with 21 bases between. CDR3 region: CASGLAGVAETDTQYF. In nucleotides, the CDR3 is TGTGCCAGCGGCCTGGCTGGGGTGGCGGAGACAGATACGCAGTATTTT.

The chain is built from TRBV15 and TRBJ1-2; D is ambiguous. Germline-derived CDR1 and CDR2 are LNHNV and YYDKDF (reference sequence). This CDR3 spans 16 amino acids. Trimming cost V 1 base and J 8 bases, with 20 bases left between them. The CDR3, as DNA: TGTGCCACCAGCAGAGTGTCCGGGTCCGACTCGAGCGGCTACACCTTC. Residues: CATSRVSGSDSSGYTF.

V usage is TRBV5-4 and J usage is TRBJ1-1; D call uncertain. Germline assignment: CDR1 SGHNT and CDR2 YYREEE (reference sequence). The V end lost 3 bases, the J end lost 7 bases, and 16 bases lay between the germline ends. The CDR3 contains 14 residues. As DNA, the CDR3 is TGTGCCAGCAGCTCAGCCGGGCCTAGAAATGAAGCTTTCTTT. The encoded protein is CASSSAGPRNEAFF.